This TCR beta chain was captured in a study of T cell changes during pregnancy in multiple sclerosis. The protocol was immunoSEQ multiplex PCR, while the TCRdb copy is restricted to in-frame clones and leaves out a portion. Of more than 45,000 clones in the sample, 93% were seen once. Sequencing was performed on CD8+ T cells from peripheral blood mononuclear cells, taken in the second trimester of pregnancy. The receptor was isolated from a female donor with multiple sclerosis, enrolled in a pregnancy study.

The CDR3 loop is CASSAGVTYEQYF. The DNA of the CDR3 is TGTGCCAGCAGTGCCGGGGTCACCTACGAGCAGTACTTC. This rearrangement joins TRBV27 to TRBJ2-7; the D gene is possibly TRBD2 (5 bases). The CDR3 extends over 13 amino acids. Trimming removed 5 bases from V and 2 bases from J, with 10 bases in between. Germline V gene data show CDR1 as MNHEY and CDR2 as SMNVEV (reference sequence).